Detailed here is one TCR beta chain. TCRdb keeps only in-frame clones here, not all; method: immunoSEQ multiplex PCR. The table includes around 31,000 clones, around nine tenths detected once. The source of the sample is a study of OX40 agonist ivuxolimab in advanced cancers. Study-level information: Ivuxolimab, an antibody acting as an agonist of OX40 (CD134), was used to treat patients.

The CDR3 sequence is 17 residues long. Trimming shortened V by 0 bases and J by 3 bases, and 15 bases separated the two germline ends. Germline V CDR1 and CDR2: SGHDN, FVKESK. This clonotype was obtained from an adult with an advanced solid tumor such as melanoma, head and neck, liver or kidney cancer. The rearrangement uses TRBV14 and TRBJ2-1; D gene ambiguous. The material was CD4+ or CD8+ T cells sorted from blood, obtained in a trial of the OX40 agonist ivuxolimab. The chain's CDR3 is CASSQESRVFFYNEQFF. The DNA of the CDR3 is TGTGCCAGCAGCCAAGAAAGTCGGGTCTTTTTCTACAATGAGCAGTTCTTC.